The 14 T cell receptor beta chains listed next were all sequenced from one sample in a study of CXCR3-negative and CXCR3-positive naive CD8 T cells. Carrying UMI labels, the TRB cDNA libraries were prepared through 5' RACE. TCRdb re-analyzed the 5' RACE reads; it lists each CDR3 protein once, without DNA. In total, the table holds 90,000 to 95,000 distinct CDR3 sequences. The material sequenced was naive CXCR3- CD8+ T cells from blood. Documented subset: CD45RO-CCR7+CD27+CD95- naive CD8+ T cells lacking CXCR3 (TNR3-). The receptors derive from a human donor in good health. Some clones in this sample may be carry-over from other donors' samples.

The chain is built from TRBV5-1 and TRBJ2-5; TCRdb picks TRBD2, but there is no DNA to check that call. Per the germline V gene, CDR1 is SGHRS and CDR2 is YFSETQ. The CDR3 spans 15 residues. The chain's CDR3 is CASSPGGLAEETQYF.

The V call is TRBV12-3 or TRBV12-4, the J call TRBJ2-3; TCRdb's assignment of TRBD1 cannot be checked, as there is no DNA. The CDR3 sequence is 15 residues long. CDR3 protein: CASSPPGTGADTQYF.

The chain uses TRBV7-2 and TRBJ2-4; the D call from TCRdb, TRBD1, cannot be confirmed without DNA. This CDR3 is built from 20 residues. Germline V gene sequence: CDR1 SGHTA, CDR2 FQGNSA. CDR3 amino acids: CASSFGSVGQGDSTKNIQYF.

The chain uses TRBV28 and TRBJ1-4; TCRdb returns TRBD1, unconfirmable since there is no DNA. Per germline, CDR1 MDHEN and CDR2 SYDVKM. There are 15 residues in the CDR3. The CDR3 region is CASSDPDRPPEKLFF.

This chain connects TRBV12-3 or TRBV12-4 to TRBJ2-1; TCRdb outputs TRBD2, but without DNA this stays unchecked. The CDR3 runs to 16 residues. This chain's CDR3 is CASSPWTSGGEYEQFF.

This chain connects TRBV20-1 to TRBJ2-2; TCRdb gives TRBD2 as the D gene, but with no DNA this cannot be confirmed. Germline CDR1 and CDR2: DFQATT and SNEGSKA (reference sequence). The CDR3 consists of 16 residues. The CDR3 spells CSARDLGTPHTGELFF.

V and J are TRBV2 and TRBJ1-1; TCRdb calls TRBD1, which cannot be checked without DNA. CDR3 length equals 16 residues. Germline-derived CDR1 and CDR2 are SNHLY and FYNNEI. The CDR3 loop is CASRKDWTGGVSEAFF. The full variable domain, rest sourced from reference TRBV2 and TRBJ1-1, is EPEVTQTPSHQVTQMGQEVILRCVPISNHLYFYWYRQILGQKVEFLVSFYNNEISEKSEIFDDQFSVERPDGSNFTLKIRSTKLEDSAMYFCASRKDWTGGVSEAFFGQGTRLTVV.

The genes are TRBV4-3 and TRBJ2-1; no DNA is available, so the TRBD2 call from TCRdb remains unchecked. CDR1 is LGHNA and CDR2 is YSLEER in the germline V gene. The CDR3 extends over 17 amino acids. CDR3 sequence reads: CASSQDNSPISYNEQFF.

The chain recombines TRBV2 with TRBJ1-2; TCRdb reports TRBD1, a call that lacks DNA to check it against. Germline V gives CDR1 SNHLY, CDR2 FYNNEI. CDR3 size: 14 residues. The CDR3 reads CASFLGQVATGYTF.

V and J are TRBV29-1 and TRBJ2-1; the TCRdb D gene call, TRBD1, has no DNA to confirm it. The CDR3 has 13 amino acids. The germline gives CDR1 SQVTM, CDR2 ANQGSEA. CDR3 protein: CSVEGAEGNEQFF.

The rearrangement links TRBV20-1 to TRBJ1-2. CDR1 is DFQATT and CDR2 is SNEGSKA in the germline V gene (reference sequence). The CDR3 is 18 amino acids. The CDR3 sequence: CSARPPDRVFPDNYGYTF.

This chain links TRBV6-1 with TRBJ2-1; TCRdb's assignment of TRBD1 cannot be checked, as there is no DNA. The CDR3 spans 19 residues. Germline CDR1 MNHNS, CDR2 SASEGT. CDR3 protein: CASSPPGSPSRGTYNEQFF.

The genes are TRBV12-3 or TRBV12-4 and TRBJ2-5; TCRdb names TRBD1, which stays unverified in the absence of DNA. CDR3 size: 17 residues. The CDR3 spells CASSNPGTDFVGETQYF.

The genes are TRBV7-2 and TRBJ2-7; the D call from TCRdb, TRBD1, cannot be confirmed without DNA. The CDR3 sequence is 15 residues long. Germline V gives CDR1 SGHTA, CDR2 FQGNSA. The CDR3: CASSLWSQGAEEQYF.